This TCR beta chain appears in the sequencing data of a study of shared T cell receptors in the human thymus. The data were produced by immunoSEQ multiplex PCR, yet TCRdb's version contains in-frame clones alone and is incomplete. This table holds 700,000 to 750,000 clones, 70% to 90% found once. This clone was observed once. Trimming removed 0 bases at V and 3 bases at J, with 24 bases between. This CDR3 has 19 amino acids. Germline lookup yields CDR1 MNHEY and CDR2 SMNVEV (reference sequence). These data also featured in a second study, about human thymus T cells. From that study: Donors were healthy Finnish babies undergoing corrective operations for congenital heart defects. Thymus tissue for the work was resected from patients undergoing corrective heart surgery.

The V call is TRBV27, the J call TRBJ2-7; D is ambiguous. Sequencing was performed on thymocytes. The sequence came from a girl less than two years old with a congenital heart defect. The CDR3 region has the DNA TGTGCCAGCAGTTTATCTCGCCCTTCCATCAAGTCCTTCAGCTACGAGCAGTACTTC. Amino acid sequence: CASSLSRPSIKSFSYEQYF.